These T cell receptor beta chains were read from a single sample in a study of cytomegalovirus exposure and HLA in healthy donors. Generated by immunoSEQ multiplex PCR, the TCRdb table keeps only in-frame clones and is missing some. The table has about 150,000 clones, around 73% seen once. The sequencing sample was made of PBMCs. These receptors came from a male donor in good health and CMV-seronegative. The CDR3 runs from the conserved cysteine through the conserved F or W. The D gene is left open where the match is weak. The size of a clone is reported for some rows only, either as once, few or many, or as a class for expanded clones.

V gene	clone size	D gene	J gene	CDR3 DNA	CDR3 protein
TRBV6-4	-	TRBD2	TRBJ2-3	TGTGCCAGCAGTGCACTAGCGGGTAGCGCAGATACGCAGTATTTT	CASSALAGSADTQYF
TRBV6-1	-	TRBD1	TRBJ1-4	TGTGCCAGCAGTGAAATTGGAACAGGGGTTTTCGGTGAAAAACTGTTTTTT	CASSEIGTGVFGEKLFF
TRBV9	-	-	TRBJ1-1	TGTGCCAGCAGCCTTACAGGGCCGAACACTGAAGCTTTCTTT	CASSLTGPNTEAFF
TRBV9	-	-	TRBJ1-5	TGTGCCAGCAGCGGGGAGGGCCGGGGCAATCAGCCCCAGCATTTT	CASSGEGRGNQPQHF
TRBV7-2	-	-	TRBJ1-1	TGTGCCAGCAGCACGGGACTTAACACTGAAGCTTTCTTT	CASSTGLNTEAFF
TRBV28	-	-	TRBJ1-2	TGTGCCAGCAGTTCCAGTGACGGCCAGGGTGGCTACACCTTC	CASSSSDGQGGYTF
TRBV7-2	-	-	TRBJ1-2	TGTGCCAGCAGCTTAAGGGGGGTAAGGACTAGAGGCTACACCTTC	CASSLRGVRTRGYTF
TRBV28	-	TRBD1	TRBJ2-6	TGTGCCAGCAGTTACAGGGGGCCCCCCCTCTCTGGGGCCAACGTCCTGACTTTC	CASSYRGPPLSGANVLTF
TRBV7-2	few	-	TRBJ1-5	TGTGCCAGCAGCTTAACCGGGATCCCAACTCAGCCCCAGCATTTT	CASSLTGIPTQPQHF
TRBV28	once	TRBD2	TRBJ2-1	TGTGCCAGCAGTTTAATAACTAGCGGGAGCAATGAGCAGTTCTTC	CASSLITSGSNEQFF
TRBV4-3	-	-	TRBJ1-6	TGCGCCAGCAGCCTGGACATACGGAATTCACCCCTCCACTTT	CASSLDIRNSPLHF
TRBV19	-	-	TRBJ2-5	TGTGCCAGTAGTACCGGGCTTCGGGGGACCCAGTACTTC	CASSTGLRGTQYF
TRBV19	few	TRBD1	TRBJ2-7	TGTGCCAGTAGTATAGAGGACAGGGCCCACGAGCAGTACTTC	CASSIEDRAHEQYF
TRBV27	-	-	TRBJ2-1	TGTGCCAGCAGTTTATCGGTGGGAGTCTACAATGAGCAGTTCTTC	CASSLSVGVYNEQFF